One sample yielded the 14 T cell receptor beta chains listed below, sequenced in a study of blood T cells in healthy people across ages. The authors ran a second PCR of roughly 6 to 12 cycles using a sample-barcoded 5' primer and a J-beta primer mix. TCRdb fed the 5' RACE reads into MiXCR, producing one record per CDR3 protein. The table shows roughly 2 million distinct CDR3 sequences, with 40% to 55% occurring only once. What was sequenced was blood. The receptors were gathered from a middle-aged woman in good health.

CDR3 sequence: CSVTHEQYF. The DNA of the CDR3 is TGCAGTGTTACCCACGAGCAGTACTTC. This sequence joins TRBV20-1 and TRBJ2-4, with D unclear. The J call may be incorrect, as the DNA end agrees better with TRBJ2-7. The CDR3 spans 9 residues. Germline V CDR1 and CDR2: DFQATT, SNEGSKA (reference sequence).

This clonotype was picked up a small number of times. The chain couples TRBV9 to TRBJ2-3; the D is unclear. Germline V CDR1 and CDR2: SGDLS, YYNGEE. There are 15 residues in the CDR3. V lost 3 bases and J 1 base, leaving 12 bases between the germline ends. CDR3 nucleotides: TGTGCCAGCAGCGGAACCCGGGTGGGCACAGATACGCAGTATTTT. Translating it yields CASSGTRVGTDTQYF.

The chain is built from TRBV28 and TRBJ1-2, with D possibly matching TRBD1 (5 bases). CDR1 is MDHEN and CDR2 is SYDVKM in the germline V gene. V lost 5 bases and J 3 bases, leaving 10 bases between the germline ends. The CDR3 length is 13 residues. The CDR3 spells CASSQGLYYGYTF. The CDR3 DNA follows: TGTGCCAGCAGTCAGGGTTTGTACTATGGCTACACCTTC.

This clonotype has a handful of counts. This chain uses TRBV29-1 with TRBJ2-5, with 7 bases that match TRBD2. Germline-derived CDR1 and CDR2 are SQVTM and ANQGSEA. The CDR3 contains 10 residues. V lost 5 bases, J lost 11 bases, and 5 bases stayed unmatched. The CDR3 bases are TGCAGCGTTTGGGCGGGGGAGCAGTACTTC. It codes for CSVWAGEQYF.

The chain recombines TRBV9 with TRBJ2-1, with 11 bases aligning to TRBD2. CDR1 is SGDLS and CDR2 is YYNGEE in the germline V gene. The CDR3 contains 18 residues. The V and J ends lost 6 bases and 5 bases, in that order; junction bases with no gene match: 16. The CDR3 DNA reads as TGTGCCAGCAACAAACCATCCCTCGGGACTAGCGGAGACAATGAGCAGTTCTTC. Translation: CASNKPSLGTSGDNEQFF. Full variable domain (rest looked up from reference TRBV9 and TRBJ2-1): DSGVTQTPKHLITATGQRVTLRCSPRSGDLSVYWYQQSLDQGLQFLIQYYNGEERAKGNILERFSAQQFPDLHSELNLSSLELGDSALYFCASNKPSLGTSGDNEQFFGPGTRLTVL.

This clonotype turned up a few times. The chain is built from TRBV20-1 and TRBJ2-7; 7 positions match TRBD1. V gave up 5 bases and J gave up 5 bases; unmatched junction bases: 18. The CDR3 is made up of 16 amino acids. Per germline, CDR1 DFQATT and CDR2 SNEGSKA (reference sequence). CDR3 DNA: TGCAGTGCTCTGAACACAGGGGAAGGTTTTTTCAACGAGCAGTACTTC. It translates to CSALNTGEGFFNEQYF.

This chain uses TRBV9 with TRBJ2-7; D not certain. Trimming removed 4 bases at V and 0 bases at J, with 14 bases between. Germline V CDR1 and CDR2: SGDLS, YYNGEE. CDR3 length: 15 residues. The CDR3 loop is CASSPLAQRSYEQYF. The CDR3, as DNA: TGTGCCAGCAGCCCCCTCGCGCAGCGCTCCTACGAGCAGTACTTC.

The chain combines TRBV4-3 with TRBJ2-1; D is possibly TRBD2 (7 bases). The CDR3 spans 16 residues. V was trimmed by 0 bases and J by 6 bases, leaving 15 bases between them. Germline assignment: CDR1 LGHNA and CDR2 YSLEER. The CDR3 here is CASSQDERGGLNEQFF. CDR3 sequence (DNA): TGCGCCAGCAGCCAAGATGAGAGGGGGGGCCTCAATGAGCAGTTCTTC.

Remarks on this clonotype: One end of the junction is discordant with germline, which a read error may explain. The genes are TRBV27 and TRBJ1-5, with D perhaps TRBD1 (6 bases). Germline V CDR1 and CDR2: MNHEY, SMNVEV (reference sequence). The CDR3 extends over 14 amino acids. CDR3 region: CVSSLGGAYQPQHF. The DNA of the CDR3 is TGTGTCAGCAGTTTAGGGGGGGCGTACCAGCCCCAGCATTTT.

The genes are TRBV12-5 and TRBJ2-1; possibly TRBD2 for D (5 bases). The CDR3 has 12 amino acids. V lost 5 bases and J lost 7, with 9 bases in between. Per germline, CDR1 LGHNT and CDR2 FRNRAP. CDR3 sequence reads: CASGPGWNEQFF. The DNA of the CDR3 is TGTGCTAGTGGTCCGGGGTGGAATGAGCAGTTCTTC.

The CDR3 DNA reads TGTGCCAGCAGGGGACTAGCGGGGGTTCGGGGCGAGCAGTACTTC. It translates to CASRGLAGVRGEQYF. This chain connects TRBV6-5 to TRBJ2-7; TRBD2 agrees at 14 bases. J lost 6 bases, V lost 6 bases, and 7 bases had no gene match. Germline CDR1 MNHEY, CDR2 SVGAGI. This CDR3 region has 15 residues.

This sequence joins TRBV10-3 and TRBJ1-1; no firm D call. CDR3 size: 14 residues. V dropped 7 bases and J dropped 4 bases, with 16 bases sitting between them. Germline loops: CDR1 ENHRY, CDR2 SYGVKD. CDR3 coding DNA: TGTGCCATCACCGAGCGAGGGCCAGTCACTGAAGCTTTCTTT. It encodes CAITERGPVTEAFF.

CDR3 in amino acids: CTSSYTDRIRNTQYF. The CDR3 nucleotides read TGTACCAGCAGCTATACGGACAGGATACGAAATACGCAGTATTTT. This chain joins TRBV7-2 and TRBJ2-3; TRBD1 aligns across 7 bases. This CDR3 comprises 15 residues. With 4 bases clipped from V and 7 bases from J, the junction kept 11 bases outside the gene matches. Germline CDR1 is SGHTA and CDR2 is FQGNSA.

The rearrangement uses TRBV5-1 and TRBJ1-1; D remains unclear. Germline CDR1 is SGHRS and CDR2 is YFSETQ. The V gene lost 3 bases and the J gene lost 3 bases, with 15 bases spanning the gap. This CDR3 is 15 amino acids long. The CDR3 DNA reads TGCGCCAGCAGCTCCGTTCTAGGGTTCGACACTGAAGCTTTCTTT. This encodes CASSSVLGFDTEAFF. Drawing the rest from reference TRBV5-1 and TRBJ1-1, the complete variable domain is KAGVTQTPRYLIKTRGQQVTLSCSPISGHRSVSWYQQTPGQGLQFLFEYFSETQRNKGNFPGRFSGRQFSNSRSEMNVSTLELGDSALYLCASSSVLGFDTEAFFGQGTRLTVV.